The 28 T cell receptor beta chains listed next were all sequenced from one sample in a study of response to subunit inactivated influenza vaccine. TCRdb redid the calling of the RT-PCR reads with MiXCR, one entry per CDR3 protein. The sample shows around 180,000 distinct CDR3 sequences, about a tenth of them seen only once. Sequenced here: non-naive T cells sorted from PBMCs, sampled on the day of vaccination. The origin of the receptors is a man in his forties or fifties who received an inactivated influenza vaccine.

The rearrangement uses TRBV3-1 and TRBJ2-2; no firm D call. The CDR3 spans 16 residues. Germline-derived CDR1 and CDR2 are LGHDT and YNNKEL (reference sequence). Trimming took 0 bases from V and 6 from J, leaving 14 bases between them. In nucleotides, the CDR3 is TGTGCCAGCAGCCAAGAAAGTAGGGCGTACGCCGGGGAGCTGTTTTTT. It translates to CASSQESRAYAGELFF.

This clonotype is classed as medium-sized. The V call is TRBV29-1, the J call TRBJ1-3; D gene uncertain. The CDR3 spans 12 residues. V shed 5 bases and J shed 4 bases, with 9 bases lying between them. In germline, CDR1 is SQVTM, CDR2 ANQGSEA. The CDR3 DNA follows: TGCAGCGTTCTCCTAACGGGAAACACCATATATTTT. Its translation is CSVLLTGNTIYF.

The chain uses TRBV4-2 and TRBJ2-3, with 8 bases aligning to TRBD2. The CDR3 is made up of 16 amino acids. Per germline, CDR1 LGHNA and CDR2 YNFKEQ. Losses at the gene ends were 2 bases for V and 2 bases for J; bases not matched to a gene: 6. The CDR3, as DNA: TGTGCCAGCAGCCAAAGAAGCGGGGGTGACACAGATACGCAGTATTTT. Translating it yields CASSQRSGGDTDTQYF.

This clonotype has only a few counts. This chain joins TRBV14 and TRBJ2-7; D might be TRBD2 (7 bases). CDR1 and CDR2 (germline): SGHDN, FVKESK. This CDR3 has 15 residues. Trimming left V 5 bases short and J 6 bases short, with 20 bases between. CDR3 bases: TGTGCCAGCAGCACCCTAGGGGGGGCCGCCCTCGAGCAGTACTTC. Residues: CASSTLGGAALEQYF. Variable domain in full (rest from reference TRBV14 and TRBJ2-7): EAGVTQFPSHSVIEKGQTVTLRCDPISGHDNLYWYRRVMGKEIKFLLHFVKESKQDESGMPNNRFLAERTGGTYSTLKVQPAELEDSGVYFCASSTLGGAALEQYFGPGTRLTVT.

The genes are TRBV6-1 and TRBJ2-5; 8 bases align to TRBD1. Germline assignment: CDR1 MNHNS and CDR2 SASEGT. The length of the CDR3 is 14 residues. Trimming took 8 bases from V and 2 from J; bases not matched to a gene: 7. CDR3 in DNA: TGTGCCAGCCGATCCAGGGGGCGACAAGAGACCCAGTACTTC. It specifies CASRSRGRQETQYF.

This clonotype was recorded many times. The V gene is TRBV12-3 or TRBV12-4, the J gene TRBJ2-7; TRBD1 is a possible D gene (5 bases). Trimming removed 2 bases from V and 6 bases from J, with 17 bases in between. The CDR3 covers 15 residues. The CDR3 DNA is TGTGCCAGCAGTTTAAGTGGTCAGGGTAAGGTCGAGCAGTACTTC. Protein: CASSLSGQGKVEQYF.

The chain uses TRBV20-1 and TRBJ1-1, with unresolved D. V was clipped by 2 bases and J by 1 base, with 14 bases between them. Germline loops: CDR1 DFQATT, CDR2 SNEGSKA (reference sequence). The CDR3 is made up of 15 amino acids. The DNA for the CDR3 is TGCAGTGCTAGATCACTAGGGCAGACGAACACTGAAGCTTTCTTT. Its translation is CSARSLGQTNTEAFF.

CDR3 coding DNA: TGTGCCAGCAGCCAATCGGGAGGCGGGCCCGCCGGGGAGCTGTTTTTT. It is translated as CASSQSGGGPAGELFF. The chain recombines TRBV3-1 with TRBJ2-2, with 7 bases lining up with TRBD2. CDR1 and CDR2 (germline): LGHDT, YNNKEL (reference sequence). Unmatched junction bases numbered 9, after V lost 2 bases and J lost 6 bases. The CDR3 is 16 amino acids.

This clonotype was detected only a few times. CDR3 amino acids: CSLHRTDNTEAFF. CDR3 in DNA: TGCAGTCTACACCGGACAGATAACACTGAAGCTTTCTTT. The chain recombines TRBV20-1 with TRBJ1-1, with D possibly being TRBD1 (6 bases). With 8 bases removed from V and 2 bases from J, the gap between germline ends came to 15 bases. Germline loops: CDR1 DFQATT, CDR2 SNEGSKA (reference sequence). The CDR3 consists of 13 residues.

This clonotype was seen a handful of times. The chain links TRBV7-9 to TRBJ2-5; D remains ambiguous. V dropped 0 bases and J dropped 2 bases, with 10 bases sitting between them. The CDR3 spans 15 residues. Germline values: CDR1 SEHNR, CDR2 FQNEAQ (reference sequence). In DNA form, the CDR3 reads TGTGCCAGCAGCTTAGCTGGACCCTCTCAAGAGACCCAGTACTTC. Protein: CASSLAGPSQETQYF.

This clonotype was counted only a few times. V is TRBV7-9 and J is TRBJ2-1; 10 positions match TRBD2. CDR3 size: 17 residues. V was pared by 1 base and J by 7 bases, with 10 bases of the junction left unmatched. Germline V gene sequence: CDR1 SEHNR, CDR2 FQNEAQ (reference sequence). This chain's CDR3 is CASSLVVKRGGQNEQFF. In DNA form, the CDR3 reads TGTGCCAGCAGCTTAGTGGTGAAGCGGGGGGGCCAGAATGAGCAGTTCTTC.

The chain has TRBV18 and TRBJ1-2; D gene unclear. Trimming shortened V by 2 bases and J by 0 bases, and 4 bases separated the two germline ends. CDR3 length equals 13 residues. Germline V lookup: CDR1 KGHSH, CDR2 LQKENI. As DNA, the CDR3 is TGTGCCAGCTCACCAGAGGCTAACTATGGCTACACCTTC. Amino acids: CASSPEANYGYTF.

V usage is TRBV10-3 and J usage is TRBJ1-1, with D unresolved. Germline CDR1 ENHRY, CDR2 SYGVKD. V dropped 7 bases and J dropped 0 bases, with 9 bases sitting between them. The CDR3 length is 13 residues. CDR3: CAITPNMNTEAFF. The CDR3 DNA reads TGTGCCATCACCCCCAACATGAACACTGAAGCTTTCTTT.

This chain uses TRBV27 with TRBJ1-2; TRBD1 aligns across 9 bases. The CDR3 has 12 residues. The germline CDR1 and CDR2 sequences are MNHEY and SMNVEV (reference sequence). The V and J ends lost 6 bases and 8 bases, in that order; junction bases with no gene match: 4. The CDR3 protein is CASSFTGGGYTF. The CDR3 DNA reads TGTGCCAGCAGCTTTACAGGGGGCGGCTACACCTTC.

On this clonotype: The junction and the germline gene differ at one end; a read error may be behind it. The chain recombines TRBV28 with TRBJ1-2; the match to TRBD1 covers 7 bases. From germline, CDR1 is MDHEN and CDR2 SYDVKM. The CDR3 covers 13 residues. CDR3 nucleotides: TGTGCCAGCAGTTCGGGACAGAACTATGGCTACGCCTTC. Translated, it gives CASSSGQNYGYAF.

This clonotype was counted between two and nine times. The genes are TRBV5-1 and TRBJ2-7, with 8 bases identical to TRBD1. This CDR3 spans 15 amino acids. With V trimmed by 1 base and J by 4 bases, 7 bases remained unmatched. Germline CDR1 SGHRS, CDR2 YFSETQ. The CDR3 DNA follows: TGCGCCAGCAGCTTGCGGCAGGGGGCGCAGTACGAGCAGTACTTC. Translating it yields CASSLRQGAQYEQYF.

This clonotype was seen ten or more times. The chain's CDR3 is CASRGSGGASYEQYF. The CDR3 region has the DNA TGTGCCAGCAGGGGCAGCGGGGGGGCGTCCTACGAGCAGTACTTC. The rearrangement joins TRBV7-2 to TRBJ2-7; the match to TRBD2 covers 10 bases. The V segment lost 6 bases and the J segment 1 base; nucleotides outside the gene matches: 6. This CDR3 is built from 15 residues. CDR1 SGHTA and CDR2 FQGNSA come from the germline V gene.

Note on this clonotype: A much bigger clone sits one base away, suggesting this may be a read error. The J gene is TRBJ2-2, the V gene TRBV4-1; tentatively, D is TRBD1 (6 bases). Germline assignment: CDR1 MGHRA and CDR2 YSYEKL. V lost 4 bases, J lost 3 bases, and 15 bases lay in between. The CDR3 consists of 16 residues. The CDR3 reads CASSRPRNRDTGELFF. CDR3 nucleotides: TGCGCCAGCAGCCGCCCCAGGAACAGGGACACCGGGGAGCTGTTTTTT.

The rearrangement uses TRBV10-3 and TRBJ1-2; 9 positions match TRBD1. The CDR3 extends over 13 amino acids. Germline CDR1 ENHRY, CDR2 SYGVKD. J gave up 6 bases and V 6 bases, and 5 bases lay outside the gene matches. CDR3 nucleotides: TGTGCCATCAGACAGGGGGCGTTGGATGGCTACACCTTC. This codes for CAIRQGALDGYTF.

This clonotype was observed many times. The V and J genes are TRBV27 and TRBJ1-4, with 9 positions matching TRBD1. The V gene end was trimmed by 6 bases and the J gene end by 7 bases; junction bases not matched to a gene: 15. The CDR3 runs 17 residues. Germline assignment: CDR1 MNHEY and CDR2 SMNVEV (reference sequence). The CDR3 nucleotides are TGTGCCAGCAGAAAAACAGGGGGCGAAGGACGGGGTGAAAAACTGTTTTTT. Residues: CASRKTGGEGRGEKLFF.

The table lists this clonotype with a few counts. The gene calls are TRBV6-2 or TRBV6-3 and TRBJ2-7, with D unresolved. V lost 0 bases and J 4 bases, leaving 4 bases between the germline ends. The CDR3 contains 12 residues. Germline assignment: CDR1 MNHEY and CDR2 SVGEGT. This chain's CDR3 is CASSYSRYEQYF. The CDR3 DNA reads TGTGCCAGCAGTTACTCTAGGTACGAGCAGTACTTC.

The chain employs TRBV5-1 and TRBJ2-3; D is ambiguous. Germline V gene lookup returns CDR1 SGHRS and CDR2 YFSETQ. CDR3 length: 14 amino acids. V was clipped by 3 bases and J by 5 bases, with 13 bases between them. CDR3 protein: CASSSRTTQDTQYF. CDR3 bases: TGCGCCAGCAGCTCAAGGACGACCCAAGATACGCAGTATTTT. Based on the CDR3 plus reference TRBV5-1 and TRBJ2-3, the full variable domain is KAGVTQTPRYLIKTRGQQVTLSCSPISGHRSVSWYQQTPGQGLQFLFEYFSETQRNKGNFPGRFSGRQFSNSRSEMNVSTLELGDSALYLCASSSRTTQDTQYFGPGTRLTVL.

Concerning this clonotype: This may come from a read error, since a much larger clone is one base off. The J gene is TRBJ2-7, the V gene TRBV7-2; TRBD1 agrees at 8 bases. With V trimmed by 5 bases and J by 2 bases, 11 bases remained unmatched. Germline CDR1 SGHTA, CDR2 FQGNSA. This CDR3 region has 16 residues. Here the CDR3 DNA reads TGTGCCAGCAGCACTGGGCCGGGACAGGAGACCTACGAGCAGTACTTC. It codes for CASSTGPGQETYEQYF.

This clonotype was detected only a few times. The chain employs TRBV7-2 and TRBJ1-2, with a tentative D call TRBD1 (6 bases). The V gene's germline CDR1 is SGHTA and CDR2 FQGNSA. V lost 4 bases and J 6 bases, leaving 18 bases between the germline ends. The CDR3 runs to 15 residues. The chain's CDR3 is CASSSGIGGAHGYTF. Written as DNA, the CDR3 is TGTGCCAGCAGCTCTGGAATTGGGGGGGCGCATGGCTACACCTTC.

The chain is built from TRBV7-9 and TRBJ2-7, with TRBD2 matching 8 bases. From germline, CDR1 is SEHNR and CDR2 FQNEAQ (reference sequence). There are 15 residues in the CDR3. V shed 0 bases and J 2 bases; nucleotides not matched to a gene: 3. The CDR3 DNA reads TGTGCCAGCAGCTTAGCGGGTAGCGGGGCCTACGAGCAGTACTTC. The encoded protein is CASSLAGSGAYEQYF.

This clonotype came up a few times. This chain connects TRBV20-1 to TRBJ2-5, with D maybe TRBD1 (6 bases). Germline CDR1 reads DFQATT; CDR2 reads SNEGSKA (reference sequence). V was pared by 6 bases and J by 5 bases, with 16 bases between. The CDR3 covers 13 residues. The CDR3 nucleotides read TGCAGTGCAAAGGACAGCAGGTCGGAGACCCAGTACTTC. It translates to CSAKDSRSETQYF.

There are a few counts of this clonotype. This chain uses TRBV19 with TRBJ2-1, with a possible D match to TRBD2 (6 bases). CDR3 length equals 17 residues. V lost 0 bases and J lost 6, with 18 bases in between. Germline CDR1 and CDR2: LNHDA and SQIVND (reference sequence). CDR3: CASSIEANSGSFNEQFF. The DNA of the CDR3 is TGTGCCAGTAGTATAGAGGCCAATAGCGGATCTTTCAATGAGCAGTTCTTC.

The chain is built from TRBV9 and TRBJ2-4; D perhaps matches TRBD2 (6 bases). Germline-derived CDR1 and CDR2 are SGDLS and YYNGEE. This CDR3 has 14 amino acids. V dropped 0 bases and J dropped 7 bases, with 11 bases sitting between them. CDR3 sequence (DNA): TGTGCCAGCAGCGTAGGGGGACTGCGGAACATTCAGTACTTC. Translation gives CASSVGGLRNIQYF.